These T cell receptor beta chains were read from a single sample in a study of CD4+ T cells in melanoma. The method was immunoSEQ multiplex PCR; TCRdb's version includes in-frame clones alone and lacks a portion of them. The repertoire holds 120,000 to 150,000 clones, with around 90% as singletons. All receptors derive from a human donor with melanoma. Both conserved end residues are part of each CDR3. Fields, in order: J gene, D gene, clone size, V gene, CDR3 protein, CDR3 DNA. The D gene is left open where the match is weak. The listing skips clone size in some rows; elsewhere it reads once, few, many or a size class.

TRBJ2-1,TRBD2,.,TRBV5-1,CASSLAGGTEQFF,TGCGCCAGCAGCTTGGCCGGGGGGACTGAGCAGTTCTTC
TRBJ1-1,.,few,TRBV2,CASAGERSETFF,TGTGCCAGCGCTGGCGAACGTAGCGAAACTTTCTTT
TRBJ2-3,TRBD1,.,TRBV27,CASSLYRQGPSTDTQYF,TGTGCCAGCAGTTTATATCGACAGGGCCCTAGCACAGATACGCAGTATTTT
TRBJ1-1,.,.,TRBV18,CASSRRGVSSTEAFF,TGTGCCAGCTCACGACGCGGGGTATCTAGCACTGAAGCTTTCTTT
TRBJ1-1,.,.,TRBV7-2,CASSLGLQLNTEAFF,TGTGCCAGCAGCTTAGGGCTACAGTTGAACACTGAAGCTTTCTTT
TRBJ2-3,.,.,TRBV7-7,CASSLGTGTDTQYF,TGTGCCAGCAGCTTAGGGACAGGCACAGATACGCAGTATTTT
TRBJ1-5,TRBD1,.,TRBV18,CASSPDRVEQPQHF,TGTGCCAGCTCCCCTGACAGGGTGGAGCAGCCCCAGCATTTT
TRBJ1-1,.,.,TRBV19,CASIDPLLLEAFF,TGTGCCAGTATTGATCCCCTCCTATTAGAAGCTTTCTTT
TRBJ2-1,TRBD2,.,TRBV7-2,CASSSTSGGWGEQFF,TGTGCCAGCAGTTCGACTAGCGGTGGATGGGGGGAGCAGTTCTTC
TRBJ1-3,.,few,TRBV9,CASSTSTGKGSGNTIYF,TGTGCCAGCAGCACCTCGACAGGCAAGGGATCAGGAAACACCATATATTTT
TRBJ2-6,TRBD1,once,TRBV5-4,CASTAGTGSYGANVLTF,TGTGCCAGTACCGCCGGGACAGGGTCATATGGGGCCAACGTCCTGACTTTC
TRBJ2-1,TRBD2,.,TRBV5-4,CASSSPQTSGYNEQFF,TGTGCCAGCAGCTCCCCCCAGACTAGCGGGTACAATGAGCAGTTCTTC
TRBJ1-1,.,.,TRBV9,CASSVFLGGEAFF,TGTGCCAGCAGCGTATTTCTGGGCGGCGAAGCTTTCTTT
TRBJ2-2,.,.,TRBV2,CASQTIGFTGELFF,TGTGCCAGCCAAACGATAGGGTTCACCGGGGAGCTGTTTTTT
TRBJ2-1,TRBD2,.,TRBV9,CASSGQLGGNEQFF,TGTGCCAGCAGCGGACAATTGGGGGGGAATGAGCAGTTCTTC
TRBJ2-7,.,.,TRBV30,CAWSVRGDYEQYF,TGTGCCTGGAGTGTACGGGGAGACTACGAGCAGTACTTC
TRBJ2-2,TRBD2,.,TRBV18,CASSRLGTSGSPGELFF,TGTGCCAGCTCTCGACTCGGGACTAGCGGTTCCCCGGGGGAGCTGTTTTTT
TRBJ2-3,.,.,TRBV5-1,CASSLGSGQRLTQYF,TGCGCCAGCAGCTTGGGATCGGGCCAGAGGCTCACGCAGTATTTT
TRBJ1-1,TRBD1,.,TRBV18,CASSPDRDTEAFF,TGTGCCAGCTCACCAGACAGGGACACTGAAGCTTTCTTT
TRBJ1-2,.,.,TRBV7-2,CASSLGVRQAGYTF,TGTGCCAGCAGCTTAGGGGTACGGCAGGCTGGCTACACCTTC
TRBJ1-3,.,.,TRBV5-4,CASSLLGGRGSGNTIYF,TGTGCCAGCAGCTTGCTTGGGGGACGTGGGTCTGGAAACACCATATATTTT
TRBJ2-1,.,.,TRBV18,CASSPVSGEQFF,TGTGCCAGCTCACCGGTATCGGGTGAGCAGTTCTTC
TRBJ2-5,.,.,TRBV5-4,CASSLQIVRQETQYF,TGTGCCAGCAGCTTACAAATAGTGAGGCAAGAGACCCAGTACTTC
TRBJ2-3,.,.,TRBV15,CATSRELRGGRDTQYF,TGTGCCACCAGCAGAGAATTGAGGGGGGGCCGAGATACGCAGTATTTT
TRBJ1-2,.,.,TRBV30,CAWSPWADPYGYTF,TGTGCCTGGAGTCCTTGGGCGGATCCCTATGGCTACACCTTC
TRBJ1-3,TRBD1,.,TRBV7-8,CASSLSQGGAGNTIYF,TGTGCCAGCAGCTTATCTCAGGGGGGAGCTGGAAACACCATATATTTT
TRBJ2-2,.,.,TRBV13,CASSLGLATPYENTGELFF,TGTGCCAGCAGCTTAGGGCTAGCGACCCCCTATGAGAACACCGGGGAGCTGTTTTTT
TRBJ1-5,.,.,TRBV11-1,CASSLGQDQPQHF,TGTGCCAGCAGCTTGGGTCAAGATCAGCCCCAGCATTTT
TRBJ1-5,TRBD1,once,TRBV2,CASSRQGEQPQHF,TGTGCCAGCAGTCGACAGGGTGAACAGCCCCAGCATTTT
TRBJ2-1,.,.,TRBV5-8,CASSPGMAYNEQFF,TGTGCCAGCAGCCCAGGGATGGCCTACAATGAGCAGTTCTTC
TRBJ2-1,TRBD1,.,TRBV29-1,CSTGQYNEQFF,TGCAGCACGGGACAGTACAATGAGCAGTTCTTC
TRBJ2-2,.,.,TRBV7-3,CASSSQGGSNTGELFF,TGTGCCAGCAGCTCCCAGGGGGGGTCGAACACCGGGGAGCTGTTTTTT
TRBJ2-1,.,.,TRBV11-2,CASSSLGRGVSYNEQFF,TGTGCCAGCAGCTCCCTGGGGAGGGGGGTTAGCTACAATGAGCAGTTCTTC
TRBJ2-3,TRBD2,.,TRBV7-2,CASSLAFGGGRDTQYF,TGTGCCAGCAGCTTAGCCTTCGGCGGGGGAAGAGATACGCAGTATTTT
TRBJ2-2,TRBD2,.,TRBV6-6,CASSLERGLPGELFF,TGTGCCAGCAGTTTAGAGCGGGGCCTCCCCGGGGAGCTGTTTTTT
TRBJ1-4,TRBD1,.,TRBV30,CAWSGQGGINEKLFF,TGTGCCTGGAGTGGGCAGGGGGGGATTAATGAAAAACTGTTTTTT
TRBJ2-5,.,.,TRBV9,CASSFSSQGHQETQYF,TGTGCCAGCAGCTTCTCTAGCCAGGGGCACCAAGAGACCCAGTACTTC
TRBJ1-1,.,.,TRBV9,CASARGGWDTEAFF,TGTGCCAGCGCCAGGGGAGGGTGGGACACTGAAGCTTTCTTT
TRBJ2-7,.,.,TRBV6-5,CASSGVGTFSYEQYF,TGTGCCAGCAGTGGCGTAGGGACATTCTCCTACGAGCAGTACTTC
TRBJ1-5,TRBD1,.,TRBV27,CASSSTGGTGQPQHF,TGTGCCAGCAGTTCGACAGGGGGAACGGGTCAGCCCCAGCATTTT
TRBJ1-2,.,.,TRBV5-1,CASSLAGVNYGYTF,TGCGCCAGCAGCTTGGCAGGGGTCAACTATGGCTACACCTTC
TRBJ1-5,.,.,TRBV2,CASSESNADQPQHF,TGTGCCAGCAGTGAATCTAACGCGGATCAGCCCCAGCATTTT
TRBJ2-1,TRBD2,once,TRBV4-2,CASSQGEVASGYNEQFF,TGTGCCAGCAGCCAAGGGGAGGTCGCTAGCGGTTACAATGAGCAGTTCTTC
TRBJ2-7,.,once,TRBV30,CAWKDLVSRYEQYF,TGTGCCTGGAAGGACCTAGTTTCACGCTACGAGCAGTACTTC
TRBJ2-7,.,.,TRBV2,CASRRIGDGARQYF,TGTGCCAGCAGAAGGATAGGGGATGGTGCGCGGCAGTACTTC
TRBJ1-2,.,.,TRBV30,CAWSVTVGGYTF,TGTGCCTGGAGTGTAACAGTTGGCGGCTACACCTTC
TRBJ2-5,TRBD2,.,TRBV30,CAWSLTRTSGGAETQYF,TGTGCCTGGAGTTTAACTCGGACTAGCGGGGGGGCGGAGACCCAGTACTTC
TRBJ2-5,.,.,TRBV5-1,CASSIQGTQETQYF,TGCGCCAGCAGCATACAGGGGACTCAAGAGACCCAGTACTTC
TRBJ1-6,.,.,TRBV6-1,CASSEMGGANSPLHF,TGTGCCAGCAGTGAAATGGGGGGCGCGAATTCACCCCTCCACTTT
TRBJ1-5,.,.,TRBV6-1,CASSPFEGSNQPQHF,TGTGCCAGCAGCCCCTTTGAGGGGAGCAATCAGCCCCAGCATTTT
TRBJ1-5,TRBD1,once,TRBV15,CATSTRQGSNQPQHF,TGTGCCACCAGCACTCGACAGGGAAGCAATCAGCCCCAGCATTTT
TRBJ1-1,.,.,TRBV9,CASRKSGTENTEAFF,TGTGCCAGCAGGAAATCCGGGACGGAGAACACTGAAGCTTTCTTT
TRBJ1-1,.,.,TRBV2,CASMVDRNAEAFF,TGTGCCAGCATGGTCGACAGGAATGCTGAAGCTTTCTTT
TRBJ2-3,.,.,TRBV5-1,CASSFGVPDTQYF,TGCGCCAGCAGCTTCGGGGTCCCAGATACGCAGTATTTT
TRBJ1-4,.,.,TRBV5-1,CASSPDSATNEKLFF,TGCGCCAGCAGCCCCGACAGCGCAACTAATGAAAAACTGTTTTTT
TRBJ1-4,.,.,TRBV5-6,CASSQRTGTTNEKLFF,TGTGCCAGCAGTCAGCGGACGGGCACAACTAATGAAAAACTGTTTTTT
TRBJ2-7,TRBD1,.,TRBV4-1,CASKPIGTGANEQYF,TGCGCCAGCAAACCAATCGGGACAGGCGCCAACGAGCAGTACTTC
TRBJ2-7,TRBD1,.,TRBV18,CASSQGQGGYEQYF,TGTGCCAGCTCCCAAGGACAGGGAGGTTACGAGCAGTACTTC